This T cell receptor beta chain originates from a study of molecular identifiers for immune sequencing clone quantification. General study points: Sizes of clones that are highly expanded could be underestimated (if identical TCR molecules share a barcode).

In the case of this clonotype: Antigen unknown.

Preparation methods for the bulk TCR libraries were those previously described, with listed TCR primers. In TCRdb, the PCR reads were re-called with MiXCR into one record per CDR3 protein. The sample holds about 510,000 distinct CDR3 sequences, roughly 23% seen once. The authors gated naive CD8 T cells as CD8+CD4-CCR7+CD45RA+ for sorting. Germline V CDR1 and CDR2: MGHRA, YSYEKL. The V and J ends lost 3 bases and 1 base, in that order; junction bases with no gene match: 3. This CDR3 comprises 14 residues. The chain combines TRBV4-1 with TRBJ2-7; 7 nucleotides align to TRBD1. The source is a human donor in good health. Some libraries in this study had Jurkat cell RNA spiked in. Input material: naive CD8+ T cells from blood, with Jurkat cell RNA spiked in. Subset noted: FACS-sorted CD8+CD4-CCR7+CD45RA+ naive T cells. The CDR3 loop reads CASSQLTGSYEQYF. The DNA of the CDR3 is TGCGCCAGCAGCCAGCTGACAGGGTCCTACGAGCAGTACTTC.